The following is a T cell receptor beta chain sequence with its context. Its antigen has not been determined. No much larger clone exists at a distance of one base, and base qualities are not known. Each collaborating institution followed its own protocols to collect whole blood in K2EDTA tubes. Collaborator samples were shipped for TCRbeta analysis as frozen whole blood, isolated PBMCs, or DNA extracted from either sample type. These data originate in a study of blood T cell repertoires in COVID-19 (dated by TCRdb to 2019 to 2021). At the level of the whole study: The collaborator samples originated in the United States, Italy and Spain and spanned the acute and convalescent phases of COVID-19. Samples were obtained from the ongoing ImmuneRACE study (first 160 participants) and from some 1,300 subjects provided by 6 global collaborators. Where available, HLA class I and class II types were taken from metadata supplied by the sample provider and were not determined by assay-based typing. The material from the prospective study consisted of cDNA or gDNA derived from T cells, B-cell-depleted T cells, or PBMCs. The repertoires were released in a freely available public database meant as a resource for research on the immune response to SARS-CoV-2. Subjects who had been exposed to COVID-19, were actively infected with it, or had recovered from it provided the deeply sampled blood TCRbeta repertoires that made up the dataset. A de-identified subject ID, COVID-19 status, age in years and sex were almost always included in the sample metadata.

Looking up the germline V gene (reference sequence) yields CDR1 SGHNT and CDR2 YYREEE. The germline ends are 14 bases apart after V is trimmed by 4 bases and J by 7 bases. CDR3 length: 14 amino acids, cysteine to phenylalanine. The retained sequence is limited to the CDR3, 42 bases, with the frame set at the first base. Here is what the overall study found, with its caveats: Clinical and demographic metadata were provided uncurated, with the amount varying by source and participant.

TCRbeta CDR3 regions were amplified from genomic DNA using the immunoSEQ Assay, a bias-controlled multiplex PCR. In the authors' own workflow: Nucleated cell counts per sample were estimated from amplification of reference gene primers within the assay. To quantify the absolute abundance of each unique TCRbeta CDR3 rearrangement, sequence reads were collapsed and filtered. For each sample, productive Simpson clonality was calculated as the square root of Simpson's diversity index across productive rearrangements. The clones in this table, taken by TCRdb from immuneACCESS, are in-frame only. Not every clone is retained; where verified, under half of the shortfall comes from an unresolved V gene, and the cause of the rest is unknown. D and trimming were read from the DNA, whereas the V and J calls and clone size are those reported in that table. In all, the sample holds about 270,000 clones, and around 81% of those were seen once. The top ten clones comprise 2.5% to 3% of the sample.

Recombination joined TRBV5-4 with TRBJ2-2, with a tentative D gene TRBD2 over 6 matching bases. Sequenced input: peripheral blood. This sequence originates from a woman aged 55-70 years with active or convalescent COVID-19. The CDR3 protein: CASSVGLSGGELFF. The nucleotide sequence is given as TGTGCCAGCAGCGTGGGACTTTCGGGCGGGGAGCTGTTTTTT.